This T cell receptor (beta chain) appears in the sequencing data of a study of shared clonotypes between healthy human individuals. Study conclusions and caveats: The study generally estimated greater richness for naive than memory subsets.

This clone was found once. The antigen remains undetermined. Naive CD8 cells lacked CD45RO and underwent positive selection for CCR7, leaving out terminally differentiated effector memory CD45RA+ cells. Donation came from healthy HIV-negative adults that had no recent acute infections or vaccinations. V lost 3 bases to trimming and J lost 4 bases; unmatched junction nucleotides: 1. CDR1 is MDHEN, CDR2 SYDVKM, per germline. This CDR3 has 13 amino acids. Only in-frame clones appear in the TCRdb table, and some are missing; sequencing was by immunoSEQ multiplex PCR. This table has 550,000 to 650,000 clones, 96% appearing once.

The receptor's source is a young woman in good health. Sequencing was done on a sample of naive CD8+ T cells sorted from blood. This chain joins TRBV28 and TRBJ2-3; 7 bases are shared with TRBD2. Here the CDR3 reads CASSLGGADTQYF. The CDR3 nucleotides read TGTGCCAGCAGTTTGGGGGGGGCAGATACGCAGTATTTT. The complete variable domain, with remaining parts taken from reference TRBV28 and TRBJ2-3, reads DVKVTQSSRYLVKRTGEKVFLECVQDMDHENMFWYRQDPGLGLRLIYFSYDVKMKEKGDIPEGYSVSREKKERFSLILESASTNQTSMYLCASSLGGADTQYFGPGTRLTVL.